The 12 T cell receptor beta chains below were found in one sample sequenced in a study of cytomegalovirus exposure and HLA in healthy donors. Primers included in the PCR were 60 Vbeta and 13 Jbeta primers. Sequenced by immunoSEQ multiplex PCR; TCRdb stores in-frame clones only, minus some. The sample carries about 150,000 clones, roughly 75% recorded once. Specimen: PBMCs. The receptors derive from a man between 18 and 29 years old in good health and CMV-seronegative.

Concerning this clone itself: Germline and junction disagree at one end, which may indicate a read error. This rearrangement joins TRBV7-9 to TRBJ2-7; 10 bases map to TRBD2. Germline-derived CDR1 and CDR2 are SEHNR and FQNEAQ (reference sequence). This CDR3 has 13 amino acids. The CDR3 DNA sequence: TGTTCCAGCAGCGGGGGGGCCCTCTACGAGCAGTACTTC. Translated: CSSSGGALYEQYF.

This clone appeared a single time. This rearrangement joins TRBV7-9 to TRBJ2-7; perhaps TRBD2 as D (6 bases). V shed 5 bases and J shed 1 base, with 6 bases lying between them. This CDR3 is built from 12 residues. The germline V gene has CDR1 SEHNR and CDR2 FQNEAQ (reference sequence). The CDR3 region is CASSRESYEQYF. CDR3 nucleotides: TGTGCCAGCAGCCGGGAGTCCTACGAGCAGTACTTC.

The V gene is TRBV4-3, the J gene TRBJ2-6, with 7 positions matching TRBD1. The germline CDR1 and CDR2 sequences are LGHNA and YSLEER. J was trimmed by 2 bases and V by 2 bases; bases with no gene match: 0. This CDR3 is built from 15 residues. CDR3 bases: TGCGCCAGCAGCCAACAGGGGGCTGGGGCCAACGTCCTGACTTTC. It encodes CASSQQGAGANVLTF.

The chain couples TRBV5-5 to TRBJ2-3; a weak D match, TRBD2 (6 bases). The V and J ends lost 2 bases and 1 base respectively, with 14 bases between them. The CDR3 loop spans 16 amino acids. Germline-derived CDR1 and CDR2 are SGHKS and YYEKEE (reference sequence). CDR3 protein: CASSFFGSSGTDTQYF. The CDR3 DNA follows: TGTGCCAGCAGCTTCTTCGGGAGTTCCGGCACAGATACGCAGTATTTT. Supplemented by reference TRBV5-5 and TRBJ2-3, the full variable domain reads DAGVTQSPTHLIKTRGQQVTLRCSPISGHKSVSWYQQVLGQGPQFIFQYYEKEERGRGNFPDRFSARQFPNYSSELNVNALLLGDSALYLCASSFFGSSGTDTQYFGPGTRLTVL.

The chain's CDR3 is CASSYGLAGAESYEQYF. The CDR3 nucleotides are TGTGCCAGCAGCTACGGACTAGCGGGAGCCGAGAGTTACGAGCAGTACTTC. The genes are TRBV5-4 and TRBJ2-7, with 13 bases lining up with TRBD2. CDR1 and CDR2 from the germline V gene are SGHNT and YYREEE (reference sequence). Trimming removed 3 bases from V and 4 bases from J; junction bases left unmatched: 10. The CDR3 has 17 residues.

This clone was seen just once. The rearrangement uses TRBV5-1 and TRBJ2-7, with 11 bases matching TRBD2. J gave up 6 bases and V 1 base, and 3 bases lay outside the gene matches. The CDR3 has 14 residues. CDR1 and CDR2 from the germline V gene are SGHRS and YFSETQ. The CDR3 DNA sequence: TGCGCCAGCAGCTTGACCACTAGCGGGAGCGAGCAGTACTTC. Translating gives CASSLTTSGSEQYF.

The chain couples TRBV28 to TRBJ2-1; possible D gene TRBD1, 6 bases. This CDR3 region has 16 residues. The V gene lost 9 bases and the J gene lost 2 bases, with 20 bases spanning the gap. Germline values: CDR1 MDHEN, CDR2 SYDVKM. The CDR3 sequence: CASSAPRGRAYNEQFF. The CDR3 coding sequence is TGTGCCAGTTCTGCACCGAGGGGGAGAGCCTACAATGAGCAGTTCTTC.

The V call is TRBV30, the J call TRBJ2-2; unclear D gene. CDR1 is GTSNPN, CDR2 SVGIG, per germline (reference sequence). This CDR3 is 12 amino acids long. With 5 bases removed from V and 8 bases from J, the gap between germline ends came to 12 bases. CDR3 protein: CAWRGPAGELFF. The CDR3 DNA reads TGTGCCTGGCGAGGCCCGGCGGGGGAGCTGTTTTTT.

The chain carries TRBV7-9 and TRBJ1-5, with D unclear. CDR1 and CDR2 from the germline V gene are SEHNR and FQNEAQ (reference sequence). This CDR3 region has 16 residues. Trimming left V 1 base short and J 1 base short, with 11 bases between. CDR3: CASSLVTGGSNQPQHF. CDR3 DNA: TGTGCCAGCAGCTTAGTCACTGGAGGGAGCAATCAGCCCCAGCATTTT.

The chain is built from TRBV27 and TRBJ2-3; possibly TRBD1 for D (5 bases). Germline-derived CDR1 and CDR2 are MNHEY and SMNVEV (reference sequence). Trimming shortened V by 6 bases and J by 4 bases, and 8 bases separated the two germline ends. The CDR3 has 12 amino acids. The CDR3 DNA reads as TGTGCCAGCAGACCACAGGCAGATACGCAGTATTTT. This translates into CASRPQADTQYF.

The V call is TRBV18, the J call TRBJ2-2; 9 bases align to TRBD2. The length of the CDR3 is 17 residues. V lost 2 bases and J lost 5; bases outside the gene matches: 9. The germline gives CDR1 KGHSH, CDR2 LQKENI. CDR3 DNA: TGTGCCAGCTCACCAGCTAGCGGGAAGGGATTTACCGGGGAGCTGTTTTTT. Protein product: CASSPASGKGFTGELFF.

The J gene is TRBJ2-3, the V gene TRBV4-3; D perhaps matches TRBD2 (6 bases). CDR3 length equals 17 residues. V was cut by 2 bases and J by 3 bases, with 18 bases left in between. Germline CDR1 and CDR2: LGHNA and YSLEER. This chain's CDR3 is CASSQTPVPGRTDTQYF. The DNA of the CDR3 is TGCGCCAGCAGCCAAACCCCCGTACCCGGGAGAACAGATACGCAGTATTTT.